This T cell receptor (beta chain) comes out of a study of T cell responses to AZD1222 COVID-19 vaccine. A word on this clone: Its antigen is unidentified.

Overall study findings and caveats: Sampling that yielded the repertoires occurred only after the peak T cell response. Among AZD1222 vaccinees, only five or six were seropositive at baseline. Donors were mostly white British, more females; clonal diversity possibly underestimated.

This table comes from immunoSEQ multiplex PCR, and its TCRdb copy is limited to in-frame clones, with some not included. This sample has about 160,000 clones, with roughly 90% found just once. Second doses were pooled across both intervals (about 4 or about 12 weeks). Germline lookup yields CDR1 SGHKS and CDR2 YYEKEE (reference sequence). V lost 0 bases, J lost 1 base, and 11 bases lay in between. The CDR3 contains 16 residues. Specimen: peripheral blood, collected 28 days after the second AZD1222 dose. The clonotype was recovered from an adult who received the AZD1222 COVID-19 vaccine. This chain joins TRBV5-5 and TRBJ1-5; a weak D match, TRBD1 (5 bases). The CDR3 nucleotides read TGTGCCAGCAGCTTGGAAGCAGGGAACAGCAATCAGCCCCAGCATTTT. The encoded protein is CASSLEAGNSNQPQHF.